This TCR beta chain emerged from a study of technical replicates of blood from four donors. Generated by immunoSEQ multiplex PCR, the TCRdb table keeps only in-frame clones and is missing some. Of about 79,000 clones in the sample, about nine tenths are singletons; the top ten hold under 0.5%. The CDR3 extends over 13 amino acids. CDR1 SGHVS and CDR2 FNYEAQ come from the germline V gene. Trimming took off 6 bases at V and 3 bases at J, with 9 bases between the two ends. The chain is built from TRBV7-6 and TRBJ1-5; TRBD1 is a possible D gene (5 bases). This TCR derives from a human donor in good health. Some clones in this sample may be carry-over from other donors' samples. Sequencing was carried out using T cells isolated from PBMCs. Written as DNA, the CDR3 is TGTGCCAGCAGGGGGGGTTACAATCAGCCCCAGCATTTT. It codes for CASRGGYNQPQHF.